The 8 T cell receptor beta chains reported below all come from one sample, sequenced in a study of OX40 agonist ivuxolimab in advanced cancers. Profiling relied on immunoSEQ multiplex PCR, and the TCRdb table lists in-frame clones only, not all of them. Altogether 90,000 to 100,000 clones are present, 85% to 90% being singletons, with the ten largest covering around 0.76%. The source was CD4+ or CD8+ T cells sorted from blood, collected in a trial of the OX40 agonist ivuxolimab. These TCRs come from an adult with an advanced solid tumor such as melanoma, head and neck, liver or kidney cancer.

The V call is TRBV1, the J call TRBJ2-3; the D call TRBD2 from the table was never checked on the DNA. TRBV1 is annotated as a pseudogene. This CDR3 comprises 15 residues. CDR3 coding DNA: TGCACCAGCAGAACCTGCTCCGGGTGCACAGATACGCAGTATTTT. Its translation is CTSRTCSGCTDTQYF.

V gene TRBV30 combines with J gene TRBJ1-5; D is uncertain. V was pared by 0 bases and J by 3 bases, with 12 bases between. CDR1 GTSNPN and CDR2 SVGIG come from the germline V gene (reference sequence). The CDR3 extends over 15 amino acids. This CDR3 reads CAWSVRHLDNQPQHF. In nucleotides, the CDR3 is TGTGCCTGGAGTGTCCGGCACCTTGACAATCAGCCCCAGCATTTT. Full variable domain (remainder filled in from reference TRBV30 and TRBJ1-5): SQTIHQWPATLVQPVGSPLSLECTVEGTSNPNLYWYRQAAGRGLQLLFYSVGIGQISSEVPQNLSASRPQDRQFILSSKKLLLSDSGFYLCAWSVRHLDNQPQHFGDGTRLSIL.

The DNA of the CDR3 is TGTGCCAGCAGCCTCAGGGGGGGGCCAGCGAGAGGATCACCCCTCCACTTT. This gives the protein CASSLRGGPARGSPLHF. This chain links TRBV7-2 with TRBJ1-6; 7 nucleotides line up with TRBD1. Unmatched junction bases numbered 17, after V lost 5 bases and J lost 10 bases. The V gene's germline CDR1 is SGHTA and CDR2 FQGNSA. CDR3 length equals 17 residues.

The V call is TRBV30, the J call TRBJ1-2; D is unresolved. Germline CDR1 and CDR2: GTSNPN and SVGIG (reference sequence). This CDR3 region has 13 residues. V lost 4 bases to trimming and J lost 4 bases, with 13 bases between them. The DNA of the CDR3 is TGTGCCTGGAAAAAAGACCGGCGCTATGGCTACACCTTC. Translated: CAWKKDRRYGYTF. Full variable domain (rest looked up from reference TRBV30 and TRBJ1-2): SQTIHQWPATLVQPVGSPLSLECTVEGTSNPNLYWYRQAAGRGLQLLFYSVGIGQISSEVPQNLSASRPQDRQFILSSKKLLLSDSGFYLCAWKKDRRYGYTFGSGTRLTVV.

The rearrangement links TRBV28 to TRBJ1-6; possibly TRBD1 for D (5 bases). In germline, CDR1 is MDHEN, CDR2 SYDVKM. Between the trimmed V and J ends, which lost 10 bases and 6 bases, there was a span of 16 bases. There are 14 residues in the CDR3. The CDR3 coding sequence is TGTGCCACCACGTGGGGGAAGGGTAATTCACCCCTCCACTTT. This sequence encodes CATTWGKGNSPLHF.

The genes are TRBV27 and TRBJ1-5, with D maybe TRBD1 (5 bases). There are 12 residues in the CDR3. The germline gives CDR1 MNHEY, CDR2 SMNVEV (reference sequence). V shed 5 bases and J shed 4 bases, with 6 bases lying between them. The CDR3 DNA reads TGTGCCAGCAGTCGGGGGAATCAGCCCCAGCATTTT. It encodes CASSRGNQPQHF.

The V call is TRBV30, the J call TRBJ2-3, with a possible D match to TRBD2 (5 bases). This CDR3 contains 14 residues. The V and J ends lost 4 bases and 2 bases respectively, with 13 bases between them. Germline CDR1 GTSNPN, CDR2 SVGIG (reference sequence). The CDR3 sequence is CAWKAPAATDTQYF. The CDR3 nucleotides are TGTGCCTGGAAGGCGCCAGCGGCCACAGATACGCAGTATTTT.

Written as DNA, the CDR3 is TGTGCCAGCAGGGGACAGGGGACTAATGAAAAACTGTTTTTT. Translation: CASRGQGTNEKLFF. The V call is TRBV9, the J call TRBJ1-4, with TRBD1 matching over 10 bases. Germline CDR1 reads SGDLS; CDR2 reads YYNGEE. The CDR3 totals 14 residues. Trimming at V came to 5 bases and at J to 2 bases, leaving 0 bases not matched to a gene.